This T cell receptor beta chain was retrieved from a study of cytomegalovirus exposure and HLA in healthy donors. Overall study context: About 200 million T cells yielded more than 90 million unique TCR beta sequences in earlier analysis.

Primers for the PCR totalled 60 Vbeta and 13 Jbeta. Sequenced by immunoSEQ multiplex PCR; TCRdb stores in-frame clones only, minus some. The data hold some 130,000 clones, with over 60% observed a single time. The study's findings and limits: The majority of TCR sequences were rare, yet some public TCRs appeared in many donors. It was assumed in the presence/absence analyses that sequencing depth was roughly uniform across donors. An analysis done earlier found most TCR beta V segments productive about 87% or about 30% of the time.

With respect to this clone: What it binds is unknown.

The clonotype originates from a man aged 35-49 years in good health and CMV-seronegative. The sequenced material came from PBMCs.

The CDR3 here is CASSHPLTSGRGRNTGELFF. CDR3 DNA sequence: TGTGCCAGCAGCCATCCCCTTACTAGCGGGAGAGGGCGGAACACCGGGGAGCTGTTTTTT. The chain uses TRBV4-2 and TRBJ2-2; 11 positions agree with TRBD2. Trimming removed 3 bases from V and 1 base from J; junction bases left unmatched: 13. CDR1 LGHNA and CDR2 YNFKEQ come from the germline V gene. CDR3 length: 20 amino acids.